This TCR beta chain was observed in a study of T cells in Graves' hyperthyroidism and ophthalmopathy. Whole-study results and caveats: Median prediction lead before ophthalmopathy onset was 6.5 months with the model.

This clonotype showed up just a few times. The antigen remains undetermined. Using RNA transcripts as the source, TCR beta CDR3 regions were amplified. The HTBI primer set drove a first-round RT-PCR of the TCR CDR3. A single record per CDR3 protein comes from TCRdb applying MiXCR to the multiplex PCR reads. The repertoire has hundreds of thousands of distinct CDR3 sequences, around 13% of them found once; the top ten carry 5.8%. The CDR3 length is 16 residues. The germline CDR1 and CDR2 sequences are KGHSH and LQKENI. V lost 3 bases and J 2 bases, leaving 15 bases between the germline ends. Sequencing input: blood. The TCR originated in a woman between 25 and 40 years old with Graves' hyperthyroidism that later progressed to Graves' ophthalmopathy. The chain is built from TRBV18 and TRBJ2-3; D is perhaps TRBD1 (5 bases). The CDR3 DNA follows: TGTGCCAGCTCACCCTTTACAGGAGATACCACAGATACGCAGTATTTT. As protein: CASSPFTGDTTDTQYF. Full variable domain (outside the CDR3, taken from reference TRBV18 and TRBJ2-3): NAGVMQNPRHLVRRRGQEARLRCSPMKGHSHVYWYRQLPEEGLKFMVYLQKENIIDESGMPKERFSAEFPKEGPSILRIQQVVRGDSAAYFCASSPFTGDTTDTQYFGPGTRLTVL.